Below, 26 T cell receptor beta chains from the same sample are listed, as sequenced in a study of blood T cell repertoires in COVID-19. The data were produced by immunoSEQ multiplex PCR, yet TCRdb's version contains in-frame clones alone and is incomplete. Counted here are 7,500 to 8,500 clones, less than 85% occurring once; the ten biggest clones make up under 20%. The sequenced sample was peripheral blood. The receptors were sampled from a human donor with active COVID-19. The donor label of this sample is uncertain.

The chain uses TRBV4-1 and TRBJ2-1; a possible D gene is TRBD2 (6 bases). V lost 5 bases and J lost 5, with 16 bases in between. Germline values: CDR1 MGHRA, CDR2 YSYEKL. This CDR3 contains 15 residues. CDR3 sequence: CASSDWGEKDNEQFF. The CDR3 DNA reads TGCGCCAGCAGCGATTGGGGGGAAAAAGACAATGAGCAGTTCTTC.

The rearrangement joins TRBV24-1 to TRBJ1-5; 11 positions match TRBD1. V shed 7 bases, J shed 7 bases, and the junction held 8 bases outside the gene matches. The CDR3 runs to 15 residues. Germline values: CDR1 KGHDR, CDR2 SFDVKD. CDR3 DNA sequence: TGTGCCACCAGCAGTGACCGGGACAGGGGGCAGCCCCAGCATTTT. This codes for CATSSDRDRGQPQHF.

This chain connects TRBV6-5 to TRBJ2-2, with 9 nucleotides matching TRBD1. Trimming took 2 bases from V and 7 from J; bases not matched to a gene: 5. This CDR3 has 15 residues. Germline values: CDR1 MNHEY, CDR2 SVGAGI. CDR3 protein: CASSYDRGRVGELFF. DNA for the CDR3: TGTGCCAGCAGTTACGACAGGGGGAGGGTCGGGGAGCTGTTTTTT.

V usage is TRBV28 and J usage is TRBJ1-6; unclear D gene. In germline, CDR1 is MDHEN, CDR2 SYDVKM. The CDR3 sequence is 14 residues long. V shed 2 bases and J shed 7 bases, with 9 bases lying between them. CDR3 amino acids: CASSLPQANSPLHF. CDR3 coding DNA: TGTGCCAGCAGTTTACCCCAGGCGAATTCACCCCTCCACTTT.

The rearrangement uses TRBV7-9 and TRBJ2-1; 9 nucleotides match TRBD2. Germline CDR1 SEHNR, CDR2 FQNEAQ (reference sequence). V gave up 4 bases and J gave up 10 bases; unmatched junction bases: 11. The CDR3 is 15 residues long. The CDR3 DNA follows: TGTGCCAGCAGCTCCCTCGCTAGCGGGAATGGAGAGCAGTTCTTC. Its translation is CASSSLASGNGEQFF.

The chain uses TRBV5-1 and TRBJ2-7; D may be TRBD2 (6 bases). Trimming left V 0 bases short and J 3 bases short, with 22 bases between. Germline V gives CDR1 SGHRS, CDR2 YFSETQ. The CDR3 extends over 18 amino acids. DNA for the CDR3: TGCGCCAGCAGCTTGGGAGCGGCGGGGTCCTCTAAAATCTACGAGCAGTACTTC. Translated, it gives CASSLGAAGSSKIYEQYF.

The chain uses TRBV21-1 and TRBJ2-7; TRBD2 was called by the table and not checked on the DNA. TRBV21-1 has pseudogene status. The CDR3 has 18 amino acids. Written as DNA, the CDR3 is TGTGCCAGCAGCATGGGACTAGCGGAATCGACAGGTAGGTACGAGCAGTACTTC. It translates to CASSMGLAESTGRYEQYF.

The chain recombines TRBV12-3 or TRBV12-4 with TRBJ2-7; TRBD1 agrees at 9 bases. The CDR3 runs 13 residues. Trimming at V came to 6 bases and at J to 3 bases, leaving 3 bases not matched to a gene. For the CDR3, the DNA is TGTGCCAGCAGCCGGACAGGGGACTACGAGCAGTACTTC. Encoded protein: CASSRTGDYEQYF.

This sequence joins TRBV4-2 and TRBJ2-1, with D maybe TRBD2 (6 bases). The CDR3 length is 16 residues. V was clipped by 0 bases and J by 1 base, with 10 bases between them. Germline V gene lookup returns CDR1 LGHNA and CDR2 YNFKEQ. The CDR3 DNA reads TGTGCCAGCAGCCAAGACCTCGGGGGATCCTACAATGAGCAGTTCTTC. This codes for CASSQDLGGSYNEQFF.

The table lists this clone with a count of one. The chain employs TRBV7-2 and TRBJ2-1; D possibly corresponds to TRBD2 (6 bases). The CDR3 sequence is 15 residues long. V lost 5 bases and J 7 bases, leaving 18 bases between the germline ends. The V gene's germline CDR1 is SGHTA and CDR2 FQGNSA. DNA of the CDR3: TGTGCCAGCAGCATAGAGGTGTGGAGGGGTAATGAGCAGTTCTTC. Its protein product is CASSIEVWRGNEQFF.

This clone was counted between two and nine times. Other DNA sequences within the sample encode an identical CDR3. The chain combines TRBV29-1 with TRBJ2-7; TRBD2 matches at 10 bases. The CDR3 extends over 13 amino acids. Germline values: CDR1 SQVTM, CDR2 ANQGSEA. V was pared by 4 bases and J by 3 bases, with 3 bases of the junction left unmatched. The CDR3 region has the DNA TGCAGCGTTGGGCTAGCGGGAGTCTACGAGCAGTACTTC. It yields the protein CSVGLAGVYEQYF.

V and J are TRBV3-1 (or the pseudogene TRBV3-2) and TRBJ1-5; D unclear. The V end lost 0 bases, the J end lost 6 bases, and 6 bases lay between the germline ends. The germline gives CDR1 LGHDT, CDR2 YNNKEL (reference sequence). The CDR3 sequence is 13 residues long. This chain's CDR3 is CASSQDRSQPQHF. As DNA, the CDR3 is TGTGCCAGCAGCCAAGATAGGAGTCAGCCCCAGCATTTT.

The chain combines TRBV9 with TRBJ2-1, with 9 nucleotides matching TRBD2. CDR3 length: 13 residues. The trim removed 4 bases at V and 9 bases at J, leaving 5 bases unmatched. Germline assignment: CDR1 SGDLS and CDR2 YYNGEE. The CDR3 coding sequence is TGTGCCAGCAGCCCGGGACTAGCACTTGAGCAGTTCTTC. Translated: CASSPGLALEQFF.

The V gene is TRBV27, the J gene TRBJ2-3, with 10 positions matching TRBD2. V shed 5 bases and J 5 bases; nucleotides not matched to a gene: 7. The germline V gene encodes CDR1 MNHEY and CDR2 SMNVEV (reference sequence). The CDR3 is 15 amino acids. The CDR3 loop reads CASSIAGGLGDTQYF. CDR3 DNA: TGTGCCAGCAGTATAGCGGGAGGTTTGGGAGATACGCAGTATTTT.

The J gene is TRBJ2-7, the V gene TRBV27, with TRBD1 as a possible D gene (6 bases). With 9 bases removed from V and 0 bases from J, the gap between germline ends came to 18 bases. The length of the CDR3 is 15 residues. Germline assignment: CDR1 MNHEY and CDR2 SMNVEV (reference sequence). The CDR3 DNA reads TGTGCCAGTTCTCCAAGGGACACATACTCCTACGAGCAGTACTTC. Encoded protein: CASSPRDTYSYEQYF.

The chain employs TRBV9 and TRBJ2-1, with 15 bases matching TRBD2. Germline trimming cut 0 bases from V and 5 bases from J; bases unmatched to any gene: 9. CDR1 and CDR2 from the germline V gene are SGDLS and YYNGEE. The CDR3 is made up of 19 amino acids. CDR3 DNA sequence: TGTGCCAGCAGCGTAGTGGGACTAGCGGGAGGTGGGAGAAACAATGAGCAGTTCTTC. Translation: CASSVVGLAGGGRNNEQFF.

V usage is TRBV7-8 and J usage is TRBJ2-7; 15 bases are a match to TRBD2. V lost 8 bases to trimming and J lost 6 bases; unmatched junction nucleotides: 5. The CDR3 is 14 amino acids. CDR1 and CDR2 from the germline V gene are SGHVS and FQNEAQ. CDR3 protein: CASGLGLAGGEQYF. CDR3 bases: TGTGCCAGCGGGTTGGGACTAGCGGGAGGCGAGCAGTACTTC. Using reference TRBV7-8 and TRBJ2-7 for the parts outside the CDR3, the full variable domain is GAGVSQSPRYKVAKRGQDVALRCDPISGHVSLFWYQQALGQGPEFLTYFQNEAQLDKSGLPSDRFFAERPEGSVSTLKIQRTQQEDSAVYLCASGLGLAGGEQYFGPGTRLTVT.

The V call is TRBV18, the J call TRBJ1-2; possibly TRBD1 for D (5 bases). The CDR3 is 16 residues long. Trimming shortened V by 2 bases and J by 4 bases, and 17 bases separated the two germline ends. Germline CDR1 reads KGHSH; CDR2 reads LQKENI. Here the CDR3 reads CASSPVGREPLYGYTF. For the CDR3, the DNA is TGTGCCAGCTCACCAGTTGGCAGGGAACCCCTCTATGGCTACACCTTC. The whole variable domain, filled in from reference TRBV18 and TRBJ1-2, reads NAGVMQNPRHLVRRRGQEARLRCSPMKGHSHVYWYRQLPEEGLKFMVYLQKENIIDESGMPKERFSAEFPKEGPSILRIQQVVRGDSAAYFCASSPVGREPLYGYTFGSGTRLTVV.

V gene TRBV10-2 combines with J gene TRBJ1-5; no clear D. Looked up from germline, CDR1 is WSHSY and CDR2 is SAAADI. This CDR3 comprises 14 residues. V was cut by 0 bases and J by 5 bases, with 8 bases left in between. The CDR3 coding sequence is TGCGCCAGCAGTGAGTCCGGGATCCATCAGCCCCAGCATTTT. It encodes CASSESGIHQPQHF.

The chain couples TRBV5-1 to TRBJ2-1; 7 nucleotides align to TRBD2. CDR1 and CDR2 (germline): SGHRS, YFSETQ. V lost 0 bases, J lost 8 bases, and 8 bases stayed unmatched. CDR3 size: 15 residues. The CDR3 region is CASSLVGGGPDEQFF. The CDR3, as DNA: TGCGCCAGCAGCTTGGTGGGGGGAGGGCCCGATGAGCAGTTCTTC.

This clone was seen a handful of times. The chain is built from TRBV6-6 and TRBJ2-7; tentatively, D is TRBD1 (6 bases). The CDR3 length is 15 residues. Trimming pared 2 bases from V and 4 bases from J, leaving 15 bases between. CDR1 is MNHNY and CDR2 is SVGAGI in the germline V gene (reference sequence). The CDR3 nucleotides read TGTGCCAGCAGTTACGGGGTCACAGGGATGTACGAGCAGTACTTC. This encodes CASSYGVTGMYEQYF.

This chain uses TRBV15 with TRBJ2-1; D is perhaps TRBD2 (6 bases). Trimming pared 2 bases from V and 0 bases from J, leaving 11 bases between. Germline CDR1 is LNHNV and CDR2 is YYDKDF (reference sequence). This CDR3 comprises 16 residues. The CDR3: CATSRRTTLSYNEQFF. The CDR3 DNA sequence: TGTGCCACCAGCAGAAGGACTACCCTCTCCTACAATGAGCAGTTCTTC.

This chain joins TRBV11-2 and TRBJ2-7, with 8 positions matching TRBD2. This CDR3 spans 14 amino acids. Per germline, CDR1 SGHAT and CDR2 FQNNGV. Unmatched junction bases numbered 7, after V lost 2 bases and J lost 7 bases. CDR3 nucleotides: TGTGCCAGCAGCTTAAATCCAGCGGGAGAGGAGCAGTACTTC. This codes for CASSLNPAGEEQYF.

CDR3 DNA: TGTGCCAGCAGTATTCAGGGTGGGAAAAATGGCTACACCTTC. Its protein product is CASSIQGGKNGYTF. The chain recombines TRBV28 with TRBJ1-2; possible D gene TRBD1, 5 bases. Germline CDR1 and CDR2: MDHEN and SYDVKM. Deletions cut 5 bases from V and 6 bases from J, with 16 bases between. This CDR3 comprises 14 residues.

The V and J genes are TRBV2 and TRBJ1-2; maybe TRBD1 (5 bases). V shed 6 bases and J shed 0 bases, with 8 bases lying between them. This CDR3 has 13 residues. Looked up from germline, CDR1 is SNHLY and CDR2 is FYNNEI. The CDR3 sequence is CASRDTANYGYTF. Written as DNA, the CDR3 is TGTGCCAGCAGGGACACCGCTAACTATGGCTACACCTTC.

The rearrangement uses TRBV21-1 and TRBJ1-4; TRBD1 is taken as the D call from the table, unchecked against the DNA. TRBV21-1 is a pseudogene. CDR3 length: 14 amino acids. CDR3 amino acids: CASVMAAQILGLFF. The CDR3, as DNA: TGTGCCAGCGTAATGGCCGCCCAGATCCTTGGACTGTTTTTT.